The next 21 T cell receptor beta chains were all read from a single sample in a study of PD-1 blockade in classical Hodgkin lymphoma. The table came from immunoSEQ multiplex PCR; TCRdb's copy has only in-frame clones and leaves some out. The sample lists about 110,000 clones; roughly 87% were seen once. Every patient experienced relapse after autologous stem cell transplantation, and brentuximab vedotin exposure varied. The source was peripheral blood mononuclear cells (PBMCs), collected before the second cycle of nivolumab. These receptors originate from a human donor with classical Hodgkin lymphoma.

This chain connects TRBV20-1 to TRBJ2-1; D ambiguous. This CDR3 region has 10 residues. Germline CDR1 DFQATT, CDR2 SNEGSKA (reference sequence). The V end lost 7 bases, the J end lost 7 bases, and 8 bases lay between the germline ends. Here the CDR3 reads CSEFKNEQFF. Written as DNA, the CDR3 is TGCAGTGAGTTCAAAAATGAGCAGTTCTTC.

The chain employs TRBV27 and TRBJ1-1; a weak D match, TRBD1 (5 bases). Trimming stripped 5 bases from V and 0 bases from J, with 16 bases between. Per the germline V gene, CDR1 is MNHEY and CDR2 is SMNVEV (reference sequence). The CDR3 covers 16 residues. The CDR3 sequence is CASSPGLGGVNTEAFF. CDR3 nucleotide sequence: TGTGCCAGCAGTCCCGGATTGGGGGGGGTGAACACTGAAGCTTTCTTT.

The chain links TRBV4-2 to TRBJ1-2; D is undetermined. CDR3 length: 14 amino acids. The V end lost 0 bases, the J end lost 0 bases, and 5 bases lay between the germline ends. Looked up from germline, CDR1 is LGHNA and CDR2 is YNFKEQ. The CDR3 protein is CASSQDRTNYGYTF. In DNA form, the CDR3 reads TGTGCCAGCAGCCAAGACAGGACTAACTATGGCTACACCTTC.

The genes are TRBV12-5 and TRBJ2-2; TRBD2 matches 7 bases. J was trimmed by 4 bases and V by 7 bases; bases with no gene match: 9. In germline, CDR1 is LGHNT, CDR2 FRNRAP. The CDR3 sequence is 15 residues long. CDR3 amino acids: CASAPPGGGTGELFF. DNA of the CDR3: TGTGCTAGTGCCCCTCCTGGGGGGGGCACCGGGGAGCTGTTTTTT.

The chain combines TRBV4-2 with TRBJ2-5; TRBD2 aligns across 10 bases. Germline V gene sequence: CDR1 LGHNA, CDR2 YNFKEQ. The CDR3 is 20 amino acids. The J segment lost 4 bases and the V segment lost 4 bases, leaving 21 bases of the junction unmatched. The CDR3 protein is CASSRMLGTSEGGEGETQYF. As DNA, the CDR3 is TGTGCCAGCAGCCGAATGCTCGGGACTAGCGAAGGAGGGGAGGGAGAGACCCAGTACTTC.

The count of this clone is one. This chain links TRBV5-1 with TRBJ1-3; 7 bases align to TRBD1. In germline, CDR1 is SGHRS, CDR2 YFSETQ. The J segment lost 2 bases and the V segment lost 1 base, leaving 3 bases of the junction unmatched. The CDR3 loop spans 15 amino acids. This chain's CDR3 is CASSLITGAGNTIYF. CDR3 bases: TGCGCCAGCAGCTTGATAACAGGGGCTGGAAACACCATATATTTT. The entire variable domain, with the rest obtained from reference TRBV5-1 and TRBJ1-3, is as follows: KAGVTQTPRYLIKTRGQQVTLSCSPISGHRSVSWYQQTPGQGLQFLFEYFSETQRNKGNFPGRFSGRQFSNSRSEMNVSTLELGDSALYLCASSLITGAGNTIYFGEGSWLTVV.

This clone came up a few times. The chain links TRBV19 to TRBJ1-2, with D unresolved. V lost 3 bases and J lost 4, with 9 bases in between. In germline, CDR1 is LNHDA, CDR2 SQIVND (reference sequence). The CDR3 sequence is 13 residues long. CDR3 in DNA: TGTGCCAGTAGTATTGGTCGGATCTATGGCTACACCTTC. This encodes CASSIGRIYGYTF.

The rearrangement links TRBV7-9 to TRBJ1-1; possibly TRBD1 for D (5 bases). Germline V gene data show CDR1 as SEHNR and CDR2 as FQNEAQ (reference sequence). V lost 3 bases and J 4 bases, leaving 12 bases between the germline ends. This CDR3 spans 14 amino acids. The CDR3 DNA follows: TGTGCCAGCAGCTTGGGCAGGGACTCCACTGAAGCTTTCTTT. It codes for CASSLGRDSTEAFF.

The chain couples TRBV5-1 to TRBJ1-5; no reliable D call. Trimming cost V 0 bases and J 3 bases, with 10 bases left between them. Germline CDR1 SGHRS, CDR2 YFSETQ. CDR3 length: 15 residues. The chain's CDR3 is CASSLEGPPNQPQHF. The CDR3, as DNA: TGCGCCAGCAGCTTGGAAGGGCCCCCCAATCAGCCCCAGCATTTT.

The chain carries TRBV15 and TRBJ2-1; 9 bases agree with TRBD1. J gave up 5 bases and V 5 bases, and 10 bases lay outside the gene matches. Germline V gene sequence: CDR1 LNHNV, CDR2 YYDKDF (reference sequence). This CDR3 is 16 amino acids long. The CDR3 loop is CATSAGSWTGDNEQFF. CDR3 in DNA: TGTGCCACCAGCGCGGGCTCTTGGACAGGGGACAATGAGCAGTTCTTC.

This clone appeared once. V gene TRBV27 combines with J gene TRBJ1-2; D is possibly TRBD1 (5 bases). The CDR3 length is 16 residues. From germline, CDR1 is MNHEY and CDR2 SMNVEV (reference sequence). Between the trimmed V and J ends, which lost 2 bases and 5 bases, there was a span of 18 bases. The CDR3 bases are TGTGCCAGCAGTTTAAACCTTTTAGGGGCACTGTATGGCTACACCTTC. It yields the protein CASSLNLLGALYGYTF.

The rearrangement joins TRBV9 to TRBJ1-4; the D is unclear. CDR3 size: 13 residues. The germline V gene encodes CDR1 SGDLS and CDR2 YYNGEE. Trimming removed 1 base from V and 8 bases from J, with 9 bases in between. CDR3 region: CASSVTVGEKLFF. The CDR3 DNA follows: TGTGCCAGCAGCGTAACCGTGGGAGAAAAACTGTTTTTT.

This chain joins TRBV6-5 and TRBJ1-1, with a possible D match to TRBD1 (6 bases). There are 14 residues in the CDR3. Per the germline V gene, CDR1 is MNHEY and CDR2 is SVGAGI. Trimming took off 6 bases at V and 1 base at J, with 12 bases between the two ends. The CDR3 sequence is CASSDGGRNTEAFF. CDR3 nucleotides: TGTGCCAGCAGCGACGGGGGGCGGAACACTGAAGCTTTCTTT.

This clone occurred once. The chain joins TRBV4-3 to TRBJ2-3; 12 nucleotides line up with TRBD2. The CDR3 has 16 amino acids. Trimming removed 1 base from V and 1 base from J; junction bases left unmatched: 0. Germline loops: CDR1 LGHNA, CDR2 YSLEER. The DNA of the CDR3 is TGCGCCAGCAGCCAAGCTAGCGGGGGGGGCACAGATACGCAGTATTTT. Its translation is CASSQASGGGTDTQYF.

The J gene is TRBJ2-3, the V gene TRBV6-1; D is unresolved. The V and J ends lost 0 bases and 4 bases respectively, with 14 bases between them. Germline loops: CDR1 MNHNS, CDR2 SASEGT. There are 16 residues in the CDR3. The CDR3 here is CASSEAREKLADTQYF. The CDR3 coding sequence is TGTGCCAGCAGTGAAGCCCGAGAGAAACTGGCAGATACGCAGTATTTT.

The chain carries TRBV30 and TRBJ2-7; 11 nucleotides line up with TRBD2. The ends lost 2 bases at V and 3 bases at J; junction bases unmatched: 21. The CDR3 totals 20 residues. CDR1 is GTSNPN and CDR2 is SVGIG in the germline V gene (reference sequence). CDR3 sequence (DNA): TGTGCCTGGAGTCCCACACAGCTTCCCGGGACTAGCGGCATTTACTACGAGCAGTACTTC. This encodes CAWSPTQLPGTSGIYYEQYF.

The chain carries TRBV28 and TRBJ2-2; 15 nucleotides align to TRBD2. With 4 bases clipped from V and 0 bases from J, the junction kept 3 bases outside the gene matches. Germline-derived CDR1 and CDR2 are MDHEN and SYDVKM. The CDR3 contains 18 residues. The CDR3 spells CASSSGLAGGTNTGELFF. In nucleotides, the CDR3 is TGTGCCAGCAGTTCCGGACTAGCGGGAGGGACGAACACCGGGGAGCTGTTTTTT.

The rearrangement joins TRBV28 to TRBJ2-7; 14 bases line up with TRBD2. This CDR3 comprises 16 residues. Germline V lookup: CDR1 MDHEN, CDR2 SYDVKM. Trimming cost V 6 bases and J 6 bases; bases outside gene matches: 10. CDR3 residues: CASSLGTSGSNPEQYF. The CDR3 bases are TGTGCCAGCAGCTTAGGGACTAGCGGGAGTAATCCCGAGCAGTACTTC.

CDR3: CASYIHFPNTEAFF. The CDR3 coding sequence is TGTGCCAGTTACATTCACTTCCCGAACACTGAAGCTTTCTTT. The chain uses TRBV27 and TRBJ1-1; no firm D call. V lost 9 bases and J lost 1, with 15 bases in between. The CDR3 has 14 amino acids. Germline V gene data show CDR1 as MNHEY and CDR2 as SMNVEV (reference sequence).

CDR3 sequence (DNA): TGTGCCATCAGTGAGTCAGACAGCGGACAAATTCAAGAGACCCAGTACTTC. Amino acids: CAISESDSGQIQETQYF. The chain is built from TRBV10-3 and TRBJ2-5; D tentatively fits TRBD1 or TRBD2 (5 bases each). Germline V gene data show CDR1 as ENHRY and CDR2 as SYGVKD. Trimming took 0 bases from V and 2 from J, leaving 16 bases between them. There are 17 residues in the CDR3.

The CDR3 reads CASKTGTGTSGRARYEQYF. The CDR3 DNA is TGTGCCAGCAAAACAGGGACCGGGACTAGCGGGAGGGCCCGCTACGAGCAGTACTTC. V gene TRBV2 combines with J gene TRBJ2-7, with 16 bases fitting TRBD2. V lost 7 bases, J lost 3 bases, and 15 bases stayed unmatched. CDR1 is SNHLY, CDR2 FYNNEI, per germline. The CDR3 runs 19 residues.